This T cell receptor (beta chain) emerged from a study of blood T cell repertoires in COVID-19. Generated by immunoSEQ multiplex PCR, the TCRdb table keeps only in-frame clones and is missing some. The sample holds roughly 250,000 clones, around 90% seen once. This clone occurred once. The germline gives CDR1 SGHTS, CDR2 YDEGEE. V gave up 1 base and J gave up 3 bases, with 14 bases separating them. This CDR3 region has 15 residues. The chain carries TRBV5-8 and TRBJ2-7, with D perhaps matching TRBD2 (5 bases). Specimen: PBMCs or T cells enriched from blood (not recorded which). This sequence originates from a woman in her twenties or thirties with acute COVID-19. CDR3 sequence (DNA): TGTGCCAGCAGCTTGCTAAAGCGGAGGAACTACGAGCAGTACTTC. This translates into CASSLLKRRNYEQYF.